This entry concerns a single T cell receptor beta chain. Germline V gene data show CDR1 as SEHNR and CDR2 as FQNEAQ (reference sequence). V dropped 8 bases and J dropped 6 bases, with 17 bases sitting between them. This CDR3 is 15 amino acids long. The data were obtained in a study of shared clonotypes between healthy human individuals. Background on the study: The study used three CD4 naive, three CD4 memory, two CD8 naive and one CD8 memory plate per donor.

Profiled with immunoSEQ multiplex PCR; TCRdb holds only in-frame clones, not every one. The sample lists about 590,000 clones; just under 97% were seen once. Naive CD8 cells, CD45RO-negative and positively selected for CCR7, excluded terminally differentiated effector memory CD45RA+ cells. The genes are TRBV7-9 and TRBJ1-6; no definite D call. Sequencing used naive CD8+ T cells sorted from blood. The TCR comes from a young woman in good health. In DNA form, the CDR3 reads TGTGCCAGCTCCTCCCAACGGGAGCTTAATTCACCCCTCCACTTT. This translates into CASSSQRELNSPLHF.